The 21 T cell receptor beta chains listed next were all sequenced from one sample in a study of CD8 T cells in Susac syndrome. Random hexamers were used to reverse transcribe roughly 0.5 to 1 ug of RNA. TCRdb reprocessed the immunoSEQ multiplex PCR reads via MiXCR and lists one record per CDR3 protein. Here the sample spans roughly 160,000 distinct CDR3 sequences, around 94% being singletons. Specimen: CD4+ T cells from PBMCs. All receptors come from a human donor in good health.

J is TRBJ1-1 and V is TRBV5-4, with D unresolved. The V end was cut by 0 bases, the J end by 1 base, with 7 bases between. Germline CDR1 SGHNT, CDR2 YYREEE (reference sequence). CDR3 length: 14 residues. The CDR3 DNA reads as TGTGCCAGCAGCTTGGATATAGGGAACACTGAAGCTTTCTTT. This sequence encodes CASSLDIGNTEAFF.

The V call is TRBV24-1, the J call TRBJ1-2; D is ambiguous. CDR3 length: 13 amino acids. Trimming left V 7 bases short and J 3 bases short, with 11 bases between. Germline CDR1 reads KGHDR; CDR2 reads SFDVKD. The CDR3 DNA sequence: TGTGCCACCAGGGGGAGCCACTACTATGGCTACACCTTC. Translating it yields CATRGSHYYGYTF.

This clonotype was seen just once. The chain couples TRBV5-4 to TRBJ2-3; 7 nucleotides align to TRBD1. Germline V CDR1 and CDR2: SGHNT, YYREEE (reference sequence). The trim removed 4 bases at V and 4 bases at J, leaving 9 bases unmatched. The CDR3 consists of 15 residues. In DNA, the CDR3 is TGTGCCAGCAGCGTTGGCCGGACAGGACCAGATACGCAGTATTTT. Its protein is CASSVGRTGPDTQYF.

This chain uses TRBV25-1 with TRBJ1-6, with no clear D. The CDR3 has 13 residues. Looked up from germline, CDR1 is MGHDK and CDR2 is SYGVNS. V dropped 10 bases and J dropped 3 bases, with 10 bases sitting between them. CDR3 residues: CATRQSYNSPLHF. The CDR3 nucleotides are TGTGCCACCCGACAAAGCTATAATTCACCCCTCCACTTT.

The chain uses TRBV27 and TRBJ2-3, with D perhaps TRBD1 (5 bases). V lost 8 bases and J lost 2, with 14 bases in between. This CDR3 has 14 residues. Germline V CDR1 and CDR2: MNHEY, SMNVEV (reference sequence). The CDR3 region is CASVSRGHTDTQYF. Here the CDR3 DNA reads TGTGCCAGCGTCTCAAGGGGCCACACAGATACGCAGTATTTT.

The rearrangement uses TRBV28 and TRBJ2-5; D not resolved. The germline gives CDR1 MDHEN, CDR2 SYDVKM. CDR3 length: 13 residues. The V gene lost 5 bases and the J gene lost 4 bases, with 11 bases spanning the gap. Here the CDR3 reads CASSPHVPETQYF. In DNA, the CDR3 is TGTGCCAGCAGTCCCCACGTTCCAGAGACCCAGTACTTC. Full variable domain (outside the CDR3, taken from reference TRBV28 and TRBJ2-5): DVKVTQSSRYLVKRTGEKVFLECVQDMDHENMFWYRQDPGLGLRLIYFSYDVKMKEKGDIPEGYSVSREKKERFSLILESASTNQTSMYLCASSPHVPETQYFGPGTRLLVL.

A single count supports this clonotype. The chain recombines TRBV6-2 or TRBV6-3 with TRBJ2-1; 8 positions match TRBD2. With 0 bases clipped from V and 4 bases from J, the junction kept 2 bases outside the gene matches. CDR3 length: 15 residues. Germline CDR1 is MNHEY and CDR2 is SVGEGT. In DNA form, the CDR3 reads TGTGCCAGCAGTTACTCGACTAGCGAGTACAATGAGCAGTTCTTC. Protein product: CASSYSTSEYNEQFF.

V is TRBV20-1 and J is TRBJ2-3, with TRBD2 as a possible D gene (6 bases). Trimming left V 6 bases short and J 0 bases short, with 16 bases between. This CDR3 is 15 amino acids long. Germline values: CDR1 DFQATT, CDR2 SNEGSKA (reference sequence). CDR3 sequence (DNA): TGCAGTGCCCCATCCCCGGGGGTAAGCACAGATACGCAGTATTTT. Its protein product is CSAPSPGVSTDTQYF.

This clonotype occurred once. The gene calls are TRBV2 and TRBJ2-1; no definite D call. Trimming stripped 6 bases from V and 0 bases from J, with 6 bases between. This CDR3 is 13 amino acids long. Germline CDR1 is SNHLY and CDR2 is FYNNEI. The CDR3, as DNA: TGTGCCAGCAGAATAGGCTCCTACAATGAGCAGTTCTTC. It is translated as CASRIGSYNEQFF. The full variable domain, rest sourced from reference TRBV2 and TRBJ2-1, is EPEVTQTPSHQVTQMGQEVILRCVPISNHLYFYWYRQILGQKVEFLVSFYNNEISEKSEIFDDQFSVERPDGSNFTLKIRSTKLEDSAMYFCASRIGSYNEQFFGPGTRLTVL.

The J gene is TRBJ1-4, the V gene TRBV6-5; D call uncertain. The CDR3 has 15 amino acids. Deletions cut 0 bases from V and 0 bases from J, with 5 bases between. CDR1 is MNHEY and CDR2 is SVGAGI in the germline V gene. This CDR3 is CASSYSGSTNEKLFF. CDR3 nucleotides: TGTGCCAGCAGTTACTCTGGATCAACTAATGAAAAACTGTTTTTT.

The V call is TRBV29-1, the J call TRBJ2-1; TRBD2 is a possible D gene (6 bases). The CDR3 is 15 amino acids. The V gene lost 3 bases and the J gene lost 1 base, with 13 bases spanning the gap. Germline V lookup: CDR1 SQVTM, CDR2 ANQGSEA. CDR3: CSVERRLASYNEQFF. In DNA, the CDR3 is TGCAGCGTTGAGAGGCGGCTAGCGTCCTACAATGAGCAGTTCTTC.

This rearrangement joins TRBV28 to TRBJ2-2, with D unresolved. This CDR3 is 14 amino acids long. V was pared by 8 bases and J by 0 bases, with 10 bases between. Germline V CDR1 and CDR2: MDHEN, SYDVKM. The DNA for the CDR3 is TGTGCCAGCGTTTGGGGATCGAACACCGGGGAGCTGTTTTTT. This encodes CASVWGSNTGELFF. The whole variable domain, remainder taken from reference TRBV28 and TRBJ2-2, is DVKVTQSSRYLVKRTGEKVFLECVQDMDHENMFWYRQDPGLGLRLIYFSYDVKMKEKGDIPEGYSVSREKKERFSLILESASTNQTSMYLCASVWGSNTGELFFGEGSRLTVL.

The chain recombines TRBV12-3 or TRBV12-4 with TRBJ1-2; tentatively, D is TRBD1 (6 bases). Trimming took off 6 bases at V and 6 bases at J, with 11 bases between the two ends. This CDR3 region has 12 residues. CDR3 amino acids: CASSRTADGYTF. Written as DNA, the CDR3 is TGTGCCAGCAGCCGGACAGCGGATGGCTACACCTTC.

This clonotype was seen only once. The chain has TRBV5-1 and TRBJ2-5, with a weak D call TRBD1 (5 bases). Deletions cut 3 bases from V and 5 bases from J, with 17 bases between. Germline values: CDR1 SGHRS, CDR2 YFSETQ. This CDR3 spans 15 amino acids. CDR3 nucleotide sequence: TGCGCCAGCAGCTCCTTGGTCAGGGAAGGGGAGACCCAGTACTTC. This translates into CASSSLVREGETQYF.

This chain links TRBV29-1 with TRBJ2-1, with D perhaps TRBD2 (7 bases). The V and J ends lost 4 bases and 7 bases respectively, with 17 bases between them. Germline assignment: CDR1 SQVTM and CDR2 ANQGSEA. CDR3 length equals 14 residues. Here the CDR3 DNA reads TGCAGCGTTGGTAGAGGGGGGGCGTCGAATGAGCAGTTCTTC. Its protein is CSVGRGGASNEQFF.

The chain uses TRBV30 and TRBJ1-2; D remains ambiguous. Trimming stripped 6 bases from V and 5 bases from J, with 13 bases between. The CDR3 length is 12 residues. In germline, CDR1 is GTSNPN, CDR2 SVGIG (reference sequence). The CDR3 nucleotides read TGTGCCTGCAGAGGTTTGGTATATGGCTACACCTTC. Its translation is CACRGLVYGYTF. The variable domain in full, with the rest retrieved from reference TRBV30 and TRBJ1-2, is SQTIHQWPATLVQPVGSPLSLECTVEGTSNPNLYWYRQAAGRGLQLLFYSVGIGQISSEVPQNLSASRPQDRQFILSSKKLLLSDSGFYLCACRGLVYGYTFGSGTRLTVV.

V and J are TRBV5-1 and TRBJ1-1; no reliable D call. The CDR3 contains 13 residues. The V gene's germline CDR1 is SGHRS and CDR2 YFSETQ. V lost 1 base, J lost 3 bases, and 7 bases lay in between. The CDR3 sequence: CASSLFGDTEAFF. The CDR3 nucleotides read TGCGCCAGCAGCTTGTTTGGGGACACTGAAGCTTTCTTT.

The chain combines TRBV7-2 with TRBJ1-5, with D unclear. The CDR3 runs 13 residues. Trimming took off 1 base at V and 5 bases at J, with 6 bases between the two ends. Germline-derived CDR1 and CDR2 are SGHTA and FQGNSA. CDR3 coding DNA: TGTGCCAGCAGCTTAGTGGTGGATCAGCCCCAGCATTTT. This sequence encodes CASSLVVDQPQHF.

The rearrangement uses TRBV10-3 and TRBJ2-1; 8 bases fit TRBD1. From germline, CDR1 is ENHRY and CDR2 SYGVKD. Trimming removed 11 bases from V and 2 bases from J; junction bases left unmatched: 8. The CDR3 runs to 14 residues. The CDR3 spells CAGGGQGPYNEQFF. As DNA, the CDR3 is TGTGCCGGCGGAGGACAGGGACCCTACAATGAGCAGTTCTTC.

The chain links TRBV29-1 to TRBJ2-3; the match to TRBD2 covers 15 bases. J gave up 5 bases and V 6 bases, and 6 bases lay outside the gene matches. The CDR3 is 15 amino acids. From germline, CDR1 is SQVTM and CDR2 ANQGSEA. The CDR3 reads CSVGGTSGGRDTQYF. In DNA form, the CDR3 reads TGCAGCGTCGGTGGGACTAGCGGGGGGAGAGATACGCAGTATTTT.

This chain uses TRBV19 with TRBJ1-5; D possibly corresponds to TRBD1 (6 bases). Germline-derived CDR1 and CDR2 are LNHDA and SQIVND (reference sequence). V dropped 4 bases and J dropped 4 bases, with 17 bases sitting between them. There are 16 residues in the CDR3. The CDR3 region has the DNA TGTGCCAGTAGTACACGGGCAGGGGACGGGAATCAGCCCCAGCATTTT. It specifies CASSTRAGDGNQPQHF.